This TCR beta chain comes out of a study of T cell responses to AZD1222 COVID-19 vaccine. Study outcomes and limitations: Repertoire sampling was restricted to post-peak T cell response timepoints. Reportedly, nearly half the spike-specific TCRs target unmutated variant regions. There were vaccine-associated CD4 TCRs across spike, dominant at 160-218 and 743-854. Rises in breadth and depth of Spike-specific TCRs came after two AZD1222 doses.

The table came from immunoSEQ multiplex PCR; TCRdb's copy has only in-frame clones and leaves some out. The sample has about 140,000 clones, 89% seen once. The CDR3 runs to 13 residues. In germline, CDR1 is LNHDA, CDR2 SQIVND (reference sequence). V dropped 7 bases and J dropped 0 bases, with 7 bases sitting between them. Turning to this clone: No antigen is known for it.

This sample comprised peripheral blood, obtained on day 0 of AZD1222 vaccination. This clonotype was obtained from an adult in good health. This sequence joins TRBV19 and TRBJ1-3; D remains ambiguous. CDR3 bases: TGTGCCAGTAAGCAGGTCTCTGGAAACACCATATATTTT. Its translation is CASKQVSGNTIYF.